This T cell receptor (beta chain) is drawn from a study of OX40 agonist ivuxolimab in advanced cancers. About the research overall: The diagnoses of dose-escalation patients were hepatocellular carcinoma, melanoma, renal cell or head and neck cancer.

Here immunoSEQ multiplex PCR was the method, and the copy in TCRdb shows in-frame clones only, minus some. In the table there are tens of thousands of clones, 85% to 90% of which are singletons. The CDR3 totals 15 residues. Trimming stripped 5 bases from V and 8 bases from J, with 19 bases between. Per the germline V gene, CDR1 is SGHNT and CDR2 is YENEEA. The sequenced sample was CD4+ or CD8+ T cells sorted from blood, obtained in a trial of the OX40 agonist ivuxolimab. This sequence was found in an adult with an advanced solid tumor such as melanoma, head and neck, liver or kidney cancer. This chain connects TRBV11-3 to TRBJ1-3; tentatively, D is TRBD1 (6 bases). CDR3 nucleotide sequence: TGTGCCAGCAGCACACAGGGTTATATGATAGACACCATATATTTT. Translating gives CASSTQGYMIDTIYF.